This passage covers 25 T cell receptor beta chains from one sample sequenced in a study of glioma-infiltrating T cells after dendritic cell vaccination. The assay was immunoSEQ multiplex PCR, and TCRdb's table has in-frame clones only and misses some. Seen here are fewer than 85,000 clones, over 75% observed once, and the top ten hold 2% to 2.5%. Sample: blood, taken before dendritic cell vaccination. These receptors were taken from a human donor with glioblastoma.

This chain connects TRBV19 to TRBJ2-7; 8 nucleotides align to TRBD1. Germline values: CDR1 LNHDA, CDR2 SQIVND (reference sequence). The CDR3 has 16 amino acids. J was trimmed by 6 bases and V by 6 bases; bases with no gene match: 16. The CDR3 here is CASRAPTGTGSSEQYF. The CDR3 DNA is TGTGCCAGTAGAGCCCCCACCGGGACAGGATCTAGCGAGCAGTACTTC.

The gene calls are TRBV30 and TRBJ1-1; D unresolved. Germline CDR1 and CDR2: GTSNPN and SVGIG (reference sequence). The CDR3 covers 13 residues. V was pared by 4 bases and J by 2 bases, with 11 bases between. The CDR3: CAWNVRINTEAFF. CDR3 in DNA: TGTGCCTGGAATGTGCGGATTAACACTGAAGCTTTCTTT.

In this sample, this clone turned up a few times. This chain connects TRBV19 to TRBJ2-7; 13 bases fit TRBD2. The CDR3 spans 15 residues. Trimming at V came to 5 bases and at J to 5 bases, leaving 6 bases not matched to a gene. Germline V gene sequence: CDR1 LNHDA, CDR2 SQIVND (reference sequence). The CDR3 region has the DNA TGTGCCAGTAGTTCTGGACTAGCGGGAGCCGACGAGCAGTACGTC. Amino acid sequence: CASSSGLAGADEQYV.

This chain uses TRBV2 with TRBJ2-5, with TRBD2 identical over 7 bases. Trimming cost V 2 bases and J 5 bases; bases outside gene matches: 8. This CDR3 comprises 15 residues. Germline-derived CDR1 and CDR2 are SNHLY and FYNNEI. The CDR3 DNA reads TGTGCCAGCAGTGAACTCGTTCAGGGAGGGGAGACCCAGTACTTC. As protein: CASSELVQGGETQYF.

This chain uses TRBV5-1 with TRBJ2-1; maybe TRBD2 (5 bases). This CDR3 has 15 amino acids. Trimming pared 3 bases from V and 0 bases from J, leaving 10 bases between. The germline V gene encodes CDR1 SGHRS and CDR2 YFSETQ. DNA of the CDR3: TGCGCCAGCAGCTCTGGGAGTAGCTCCTACAATGAGCAGTTCTTC. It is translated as CASSSGSSSYNEQFF.

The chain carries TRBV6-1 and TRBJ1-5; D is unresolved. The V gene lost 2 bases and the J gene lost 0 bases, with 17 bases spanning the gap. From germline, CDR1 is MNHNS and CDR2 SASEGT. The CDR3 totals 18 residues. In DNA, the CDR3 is TGTGCCAGCAGTGAACGGGGAGTACGGGAGTATAGCAATCAGCCCCAGCATTTT. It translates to CASSERGVREYSNQPQHF.

The CDR3 sequence is CASSSPRLAGGLDTQYF. DNA of the CDR3: TGTGCCAGTAGTTCACCCAGACTAGCGGGGGGACTAGATACGCAGTATTTT. This chain connects TRBV19 to TRBJ2-3; 13 bases align to TRBD2. Germline V lookup: CDR1 LNHDA, CDR2 SQIVND (reference sequence). Trimming removed 5 bases from V and 5 bases from J; junction bases left unmatched: 10. CDR3 length equals 17 residues.

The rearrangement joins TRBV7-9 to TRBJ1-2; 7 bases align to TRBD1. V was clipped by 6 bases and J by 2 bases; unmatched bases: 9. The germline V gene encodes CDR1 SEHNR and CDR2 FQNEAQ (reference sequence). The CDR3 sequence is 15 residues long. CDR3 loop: CASSQQMDRNYGYTF. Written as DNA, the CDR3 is TGTGCCAGCAGTCAACAGATGGACAGGAACTATGGCTACACCTTC.

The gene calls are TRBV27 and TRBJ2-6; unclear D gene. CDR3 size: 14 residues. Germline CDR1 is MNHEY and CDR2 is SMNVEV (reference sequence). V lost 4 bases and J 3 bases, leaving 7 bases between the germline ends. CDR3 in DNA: TGTGCCAGCAGTTCCGGGTTTGGGGCCAACGTCCTGACTTTC. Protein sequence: CASSSGFGANVLTF.

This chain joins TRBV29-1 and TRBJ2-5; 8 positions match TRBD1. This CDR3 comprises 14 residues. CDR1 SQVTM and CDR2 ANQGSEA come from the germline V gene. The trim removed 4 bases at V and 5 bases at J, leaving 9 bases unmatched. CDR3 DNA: TGCAGCGTTGTCGGACAGGGAGGTTGGGAGACCCAGTACTTC. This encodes CSVVGQGGWETQYF.

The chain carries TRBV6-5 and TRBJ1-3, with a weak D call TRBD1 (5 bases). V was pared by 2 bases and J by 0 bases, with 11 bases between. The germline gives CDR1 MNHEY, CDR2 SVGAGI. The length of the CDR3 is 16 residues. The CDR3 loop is CASSYTPGLSGNTIYF. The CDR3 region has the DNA TGTGCCAGCAGTTACACCCCGGGACTCTCTGGAAACACCATATATTTT.

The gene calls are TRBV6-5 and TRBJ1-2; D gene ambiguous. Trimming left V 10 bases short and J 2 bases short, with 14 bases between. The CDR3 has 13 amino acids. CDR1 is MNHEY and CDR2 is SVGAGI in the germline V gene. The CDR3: CATSLVENYGYTF. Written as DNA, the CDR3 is TGTGCCACCTCTTTGGTAGAAAACTATGGCTACACCTTC.

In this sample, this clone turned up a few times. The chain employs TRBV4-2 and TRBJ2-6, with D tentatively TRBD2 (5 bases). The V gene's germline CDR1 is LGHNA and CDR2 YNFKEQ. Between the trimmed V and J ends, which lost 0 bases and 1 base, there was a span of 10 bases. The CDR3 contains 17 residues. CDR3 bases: TGTGCCAGCAGCCAAGATTTTCGGGGTTCTGGGGCCAACGTCCTGACTTTC. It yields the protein CASSQDFRGSGANVLTF.

The CDR3 DNA follows: TGTGCCAGCACAGTGTCACCCGCGAACACTGAAGCTTTCTTT. Amino acids: CASTVSPANTEAFF. This chain uses TRBV2 with TRBJ1-1; D remains unclear. This CDR3 comprises 14 residues. Trimming cost V 7 bases and J 1 base, with 13 bases left between them. In germline, CDR1 is SNHLY, CDR2 FYNNEI.

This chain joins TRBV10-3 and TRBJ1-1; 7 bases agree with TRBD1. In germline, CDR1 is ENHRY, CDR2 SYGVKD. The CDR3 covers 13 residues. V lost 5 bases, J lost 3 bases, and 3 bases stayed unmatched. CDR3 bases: TGTGCCATCAGTATCACAGGGGACACTGAAGCTTTCTTT. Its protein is CAISITGDTEAFF.

For the CDR3, the DNA is TGTGCCAGCAAAATACCGGGGGTTAGCAATCAGCCCCAGCATTTT. Translated, it gives CASKIPGVSNQPQHF. V usage is TRBV6-7 and J usage is TRBJ1-5, with a possible D match to TRBD1 (5 bases). TRBV6-7 is an ORF for which the function is uncertain. This CDR3 has 15 residues. Trimming took off 7 bases at V and 0 bases at J, with 13 bases between the two ends.

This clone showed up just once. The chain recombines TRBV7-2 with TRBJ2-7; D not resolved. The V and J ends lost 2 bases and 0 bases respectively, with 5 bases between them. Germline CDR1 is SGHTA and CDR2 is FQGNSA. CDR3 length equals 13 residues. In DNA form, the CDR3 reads TGTGCCAGCAGCTTACCCTTCTCCTACGAGCAGTACTTC. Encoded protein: CASSLPFSYEQYF.

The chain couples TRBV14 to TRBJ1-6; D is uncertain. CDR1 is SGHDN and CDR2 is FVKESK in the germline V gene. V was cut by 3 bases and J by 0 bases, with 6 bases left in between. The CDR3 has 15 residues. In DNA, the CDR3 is TGTGCCAGCAGCCACGGACTCTCCTATAATTCACCCCTCCACTTT. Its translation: CASSHGLSYNSPLHF.

CDR3 in amino acids: CASSLSLAQPQHF. The DNA of the CDR3 is TGTGCCAGCAGTTTATCCTTGGCTCAGCCCCAGCATTTT. V gene TRBV27 combines with J gene TRBJ1-5; D remains unclear. CDR3 length: 13 amino acids. Germline V gene data show CDR1 as MNHEY and CDR2 as SMNVEV (reference sequence). Between the trimmed V and J ends, which lost 0 bases and 6 bases, there was a span of 6 bases.

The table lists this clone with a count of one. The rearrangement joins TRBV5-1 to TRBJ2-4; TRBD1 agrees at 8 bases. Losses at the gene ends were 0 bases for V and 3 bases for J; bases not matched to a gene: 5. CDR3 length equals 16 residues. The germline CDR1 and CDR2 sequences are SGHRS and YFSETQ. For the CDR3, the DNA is TGCGCCAGCAGCTTGGTTGTACAGGGGGGCAAAAACATTCAGTACTTC. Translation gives CASSLVVQGGKNIQYF.

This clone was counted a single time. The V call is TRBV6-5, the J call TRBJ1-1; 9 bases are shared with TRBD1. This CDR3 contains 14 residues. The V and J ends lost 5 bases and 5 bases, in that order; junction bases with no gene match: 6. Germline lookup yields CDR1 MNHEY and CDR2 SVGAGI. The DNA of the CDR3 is TGTGCCAGCAGTCAACCGGGACAGGGAACTGAAGCTTTCTTT. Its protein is CASSQPGQGTEAFF.

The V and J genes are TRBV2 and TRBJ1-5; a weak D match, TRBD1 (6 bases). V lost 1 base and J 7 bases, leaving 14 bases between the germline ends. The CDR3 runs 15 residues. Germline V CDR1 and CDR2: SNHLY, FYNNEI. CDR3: CASSEGARGGQPQHF. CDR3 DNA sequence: TGTGCCAGCAGTGAAGGGGCCCGGGGGGGCCAGCCCCAGCATTTT.

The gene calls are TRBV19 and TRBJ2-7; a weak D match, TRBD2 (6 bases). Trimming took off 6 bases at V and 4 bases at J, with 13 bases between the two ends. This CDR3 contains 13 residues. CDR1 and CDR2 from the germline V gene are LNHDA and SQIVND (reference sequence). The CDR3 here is CASRTGSTYEQYF. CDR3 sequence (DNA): TGTGCCAGTAGAACCGGGAGTACTTACGAGCAGTACTTC.

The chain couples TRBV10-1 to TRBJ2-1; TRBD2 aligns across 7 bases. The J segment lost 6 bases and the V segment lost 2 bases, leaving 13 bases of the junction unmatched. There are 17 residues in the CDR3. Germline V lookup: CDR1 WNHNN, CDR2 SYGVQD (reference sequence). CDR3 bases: TGCGCCAGCAGTGAGGTGGATTGGGGGGAGGGCCTCAATGAGCAGTTCTTC. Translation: CASSEVDWGEGLNEQFF.

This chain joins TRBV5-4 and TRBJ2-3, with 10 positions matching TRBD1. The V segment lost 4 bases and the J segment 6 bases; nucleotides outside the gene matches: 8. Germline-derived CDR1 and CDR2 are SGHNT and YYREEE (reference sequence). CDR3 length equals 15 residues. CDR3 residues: CASSLDRGRLDTQYF. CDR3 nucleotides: TGTGCCAGCAGCCTCGACAGGGGGCGGCTGGATACGCAGTATTTT. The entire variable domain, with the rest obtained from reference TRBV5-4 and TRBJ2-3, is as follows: ETGVTQSPTHLIKTRGQQVTLRCSSQSGHNTVSWYQQALGQGPQFIFQYYREEENGRGNFPPRFSGLQFPNYSSELNVNALELDDSALYLCASSLDRGRLDTQYFGPGTRLTVL.